This T cell receptor beta chain is from a study of response to subunit inactivated influenza vaccine. General study findings and limits: Each seasonal flu vaccination may recruit only limited new T cells, authors suggested.

There are many counts of this clonotype. Antigen specificity is unknown. The V end was cut by 5 bases, the J end by 7 bases, with 16 bases between. From germline, CDR1 is SGHDN and CDR2 FVKESK. This CDR3 spans 14 amino acids. TCRdb called the RT-PCR reads again in MiXCR, with one record for every CDR3 protein. The data contain about 180,000 distinct CDR3 sequences, about a tenth of them singletons. The specimen was non-naive T cells sorted from PBMCs, collected on the day of vaccination. The receptor comes from a man aged 50-59 years who received an inactivated influenza vaccine. The chain couples TRBV14 to TRBJ2-3; tentative D call: TRBD1 (6 bases). CDR3 protein: CASSSPGTPHTQYF. The CDR3 nucleotides are TGTGCCAGCAGCTCCCCGGGGACACCCCATACGCAGTATTTT.